A selection of T cell receptor beta chains follows, all from one sample in a study of technical replicates of blood from a handful of donors. Sequenced by immunoSEQ multiplex PCR; TCRdb stores in-frame clones only, minus some. The top ten hold 0.25% of the sample, which has 76,000 or so clones, roughly nine tenths seen once. Sequenced material: T cells isolated from PBMCs. These receptor sequences come from a human donor in good health. Each CDR3 is given with its conserved first and last residue. D genes are given only for firm matches. Clone size is not always given. Where it is, it says once, few, many or a class for expanded clones.

V	J	size	D	CDR3	DNA
TRBV4-1	TRBJ2-1	-	TRBD2	CASSHPPLADNEQFF	TGCGCCAGCAGCCACCCCCCACTAGCGGACAATGAGCAGTTCTTC
TRBV5-1	TRBJ2-1	-	-	CASSLALVHEQFF	TGCGCCAGCAGCTTGGCCCTTGTCCATGAGCAGTTCTTC
TRBV28	TRBJ1-6	-	-	CASRRDGTNSPLHF	TGTGCCAGCAGACGAGATGGTACTAATTCACCCCTCCACTTT
TRBV28	TRBJ2-7	-	-	CATRGWAENYEQYF	TGTGCCACCCGGGGTTGGGCCGAGAACTACGAGCAGTACTTC
TRBV5-1	TRBJ2-1	-	TRBD2	CASNQRGGYNEQFF	TGCGCCAGCAACCAGCGGGGGGGCTACAATGAGCAGTTCTTC
TRBV2	TRBJ2-3	-	-	CASDAPSTSTDTQYF	TGTGCCAGCGATGCGCCTTCTACTAGCACAGATACGCAGTATTTT
TRBV19	TRBJ1-1	-	-	CASSIDQYPFTEAFF	TGTGCCAGTAGTATAGATCAGTATCCCTTCACTGAAGCTTTCTTT
TRBV4-2	TRBJ2-3	-	TRBD2	CASSQERGSGGPKDTQYF	TGTGCCAGCAGCCAAGAGAGGGGAAGCGGGGGGCCGAAGGATACGCAGTATTTT
TRBV28	TRBJ1-5	once	-	CASSTPGQPQHF	TGTGCCAGCAGTACTCCGGGTCAGCCCCAGCATTTT
TRBV7-9	TRBJ2-1	-	-	CASSLRITGEQFF	TGTGCCAGCAGCTTAAGGATCACAGGCGAGCAGTTCTTC
TRBV25-1	TRBJ2-1	-	TRBD2	CASNQAGGAYNEQFF	TGTGCCAGCAACCAAGCGGGGGGGGCCTACAATGAGCAGTTCTTC
TRBV7-9	TRBJ2-1	-	TRBD2	CASSLRAGSSYNEQFF	TGTGCCAGCAGCCTTCGAGCGGGAAGTTCCTACAATGAGCAGTTCTTC
TRBV28	TRBJ2-5	-	-	CASRLEYSETQYF	TGTGCCAGCAGACTGGAGTACTCAGAGACCCAGTACTTC
TRBV19	TRBJ1-5	-	-	CASSIGQTYSNQPQHF	TGTGCCAGTAGTATCGGACAGACTTATAGCAATCAGCCCCAGCATTTT
TRBV11-3	TRBJ2-5	-	TRBD2	CASSLEGRGGLETQYF	TGTGCCAGCAGCTTAGAAGGGCGGGGGGGCTTGGAGACCCAGTACTTC
TRBV5-4	TRBJ2-2	-	TRBD2	CASSFPSGNTGELFF	TGTGCCAGCAGCTTCCCTAGCGGGAACACCGGGGAGCTGTTTTTT
TRBV11-2	TRBJ2-1	-	TRBD1	CASSWVTGEARREQFF	TGTGCCAGCAGTTGGGTAACAGGGGAAGCGCGTCGTGAGCAGTTCTTC
TRBV11-2	TRBJ2-7	-	TRBD1	CASSVTGASSYEQYF	TGTGCCAGCAGCGTCACAGGGGCAAGCTCCTACGAGCAGTACTTC
TRBV7-9	TRBJ1-2	-	-	CASTPGDRVIGYTF	TGTGCCAGCACCCCAGGGGATCGGGTTATAGGCTACACCTTC
TRBV5-4	TRBJ2-1	-	TRBD2	CASSLGLAGSYNEQFF	TGTGCCAGCAGCTTGGGCCTAGCGGGATCCTACAATGAGCAGTTCTTC
TRBV7-6	TRBJ2-1	-	-	CASSLRRFRDYPNEQFF	TGTGCCAGCAGCTTACGACGTTTCCGAGACTACCCCAATGAGCAGTTCTTC
TRBV11-2	TRBJ1-2	-	-	CASSSLREGGYGYTF	TGTGCCAGCAGCTCACTGAGGGAGGGGGGCTATGGCTACACCTTC
TRBV10-3	TRBJ2-7	-	-	CAISESTTSLTYEQYF	TGTGCCATCAGTGAGTCGACGACATCCCTTACCTACGAGCAGTACTTC
TRBV10-3	TRBJ1-2	-	TRBD1	CAISAGTVYGYTF	TGTGCCATCAGTGCGGGGACAGTCTATGGCTACACCTTC
TRBV4-1	TRBJ1-1	few	TRBD1	CASSPQGIRTEAFF	TGCGCCAGCAGCCCACAGGGGATCAGAACTGAAGCTTTCTTT
TRBV4-1	TRBJ2-5	-	-	CASSQRMGQQGGIGEETQYF	TGCGCCAGCAGCCAGAGGATGGGGCAACAGGGAGGGATAGGGGAAGAGACCCAGTACTTC
TRBV7-9	TRBJ2-3	-	-	CASSQTAGTDTQYF	TGTGCCAGCAGCCAGACGGCGGGCACAGATACGCAGTATTTT
TRBV7-9	TRBJ1-1	-	TRBD1	CASSLSRDSNTEAFF	TGTGCCAGCAGCTTAAGTAGGGACAGTAACACTGAAGCTTTCTTT
TRBV7-9	TRBJ2-3	-	-	CASSANLLTSTDTQYF	TGTGCCAGCAGCGCTAACTTACTCACTAGCACAGATACGCAGTATTTT
TRBV5-4	TRBJ2-5	-	TRBD1	CASSSTGDGTQYF	TGTGCCAGCAGCTCGACAGGGGACGGGACCCAGTACTTC
TRBV7-3	TRBJ2-2	-	-	CASSLLRPGELFF	TGTGCCAGCAGCTTACTTCGTCCCGGGGAGCTGTTTTTT
TRBV27	TRBJ2-2	-	TRBD2	CASSLFLPGAGGPNTGELFF	TGTGCCAGCAGTTTATTTCTCCCGGGGGCGGGGGGGCCGAACACCGGGGAGCTGTTTTTT
TRBV28	TRBJ2-3	-	-	CASSLTKAGTDTQYF	TGTGCCAGCAGTTTAACTAAGGCTGGCACAGATACGCAGTATTTT
TRBV7-9	TRBJ2-7	-	-	CASSLPLGHSYEQYF	TGTGCCAGCAGCTTACCTTTGGGACACTCCTACGAGCAGTACTTC
TRBV6-1	TRBJ1-4	-	-	CASSEAPGLRTNEKLFF	TGTGCCAGCAGTGAGGCCCCGGGACTCAGGACTAATGAAAAACTGTTTTTT
TRBV18	TRBJ2-7	-	TRBD1	CASKKGDSSYEQYF	TGTGCCAGCAAAAAGGGGGACAGTTCCTACGAGCAGTACTTC
TRBV11-1	TRBJ2-1	-	-	CASSFGNEQFF	TGTGCCAGCAGCTTCGGCAATGAGCAGTTCTTC
TRBV4-1	TRBJ2-7	-	-	CASSRFTGIEQYF	TGCGCCAGCAGCCGTTTTACAGGGATCGAGCAGTACTTC
TRBV30	TRBJ1-3	-	TRBD1	CAWNPGQGAGNTIYF	TGTGCCTGGAACCCGGGACAGGGGGCTGGAAACACCATATATTTT
TRBV10-1	TRBJ2-3	-	TRBD2	CASSESTSGGVTDTQYF	TGCGCCAGCAGTGAGTCGACCAGCGGGGGGGTTACAGATACGCAGTATTTT
TRBV10-2	TRBJ2-3	-	TRBD2	CASLAGGTDTQYF	TGCGCCAGTTTAGCGGGGGGCACAGATACGCAGTATTTT
TRBV10-1	TRBJ1-1	-	-	CASRGPAGTEAFF	TGCGCCAGCAGGGGGCCGGCCGGCACTGAAGCTTTCTTT
TRBV13	TRBJ2-5	-	TRBD2	CASSWRIAGGLAETQYF	TGTGCCAGCAGCTGGCGAATAGCGGGGGGGCTAGCTGAGACCCAGTACTTC
TRBV6-6	TRBJ1-2	-	-	CASSPLQQGGYTF	TGTGCCAGCAGCCCACTCCAACAGGGAGGCTACACCTTC
TRBV7-2	TRBJ2-7	-	-	CASSSTSLLARARYEQYF	TGTGCCAGCAGCTCTACCTCCCTTTTAGCGAGAGCGCGCTACGAGCAGTACTTC
TRBV2	TRBJ1-2	-	-	CAVQTETYGYTF	TGTGCCGTTCAGACAGAAACATATGGCTACACCTTC
TRBV5-1	TRBJ2-7	-	TRBD1	CASRPMGQGFYEQYF	TGCGCCAGCAGACCAATGGGACAGGGCTTCTACGAGCAGTACTTC
TRBV11-3	TRBJ1-4	-	-	CASSLDLFRGSTNEKLFF	TGTGCCAGCAGCTTAGATTTGTTCCGGGGGTCAACTAATGAAAAACTGTTTTTT
TRBV30	TRBJ1-4	-	TRBD1	CAWRLTGGNEKLFF	TGTGCCTGGAGGTTGACAGGGGGCAATGAAAAACTGTTTTTT
TRBV2	TRBJ2-5	-	TRBD2	CASTGTSGGPTQYF	TGTGCCAGCACCGGGACTAGCGGGGGCCCGACCCAGTACTTC
TRBV5-1	TRBJ1-6	-	TRBD1	CASSLGADRVSTPLHF	TGCGCCAGCAGCTTGGGGGCGGACAGGGTTTCGACACCCCTCCACTTT